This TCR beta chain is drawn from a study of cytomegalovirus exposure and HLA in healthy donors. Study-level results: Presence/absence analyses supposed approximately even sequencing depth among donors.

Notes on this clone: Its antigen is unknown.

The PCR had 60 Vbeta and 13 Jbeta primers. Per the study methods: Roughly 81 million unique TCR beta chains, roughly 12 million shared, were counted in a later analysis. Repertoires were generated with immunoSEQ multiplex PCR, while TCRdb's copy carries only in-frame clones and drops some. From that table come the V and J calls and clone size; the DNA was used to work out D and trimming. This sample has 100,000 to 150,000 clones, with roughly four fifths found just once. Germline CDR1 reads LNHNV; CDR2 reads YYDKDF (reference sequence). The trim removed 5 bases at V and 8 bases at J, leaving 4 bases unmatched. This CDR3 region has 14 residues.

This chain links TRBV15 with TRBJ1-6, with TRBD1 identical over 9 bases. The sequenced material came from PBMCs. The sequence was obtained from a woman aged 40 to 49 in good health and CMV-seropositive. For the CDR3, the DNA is TGTGCCACCAGCGGCACAGGGGGCGATTCACCCCTCCACTTT. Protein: CATSGTGGDSPLHF.